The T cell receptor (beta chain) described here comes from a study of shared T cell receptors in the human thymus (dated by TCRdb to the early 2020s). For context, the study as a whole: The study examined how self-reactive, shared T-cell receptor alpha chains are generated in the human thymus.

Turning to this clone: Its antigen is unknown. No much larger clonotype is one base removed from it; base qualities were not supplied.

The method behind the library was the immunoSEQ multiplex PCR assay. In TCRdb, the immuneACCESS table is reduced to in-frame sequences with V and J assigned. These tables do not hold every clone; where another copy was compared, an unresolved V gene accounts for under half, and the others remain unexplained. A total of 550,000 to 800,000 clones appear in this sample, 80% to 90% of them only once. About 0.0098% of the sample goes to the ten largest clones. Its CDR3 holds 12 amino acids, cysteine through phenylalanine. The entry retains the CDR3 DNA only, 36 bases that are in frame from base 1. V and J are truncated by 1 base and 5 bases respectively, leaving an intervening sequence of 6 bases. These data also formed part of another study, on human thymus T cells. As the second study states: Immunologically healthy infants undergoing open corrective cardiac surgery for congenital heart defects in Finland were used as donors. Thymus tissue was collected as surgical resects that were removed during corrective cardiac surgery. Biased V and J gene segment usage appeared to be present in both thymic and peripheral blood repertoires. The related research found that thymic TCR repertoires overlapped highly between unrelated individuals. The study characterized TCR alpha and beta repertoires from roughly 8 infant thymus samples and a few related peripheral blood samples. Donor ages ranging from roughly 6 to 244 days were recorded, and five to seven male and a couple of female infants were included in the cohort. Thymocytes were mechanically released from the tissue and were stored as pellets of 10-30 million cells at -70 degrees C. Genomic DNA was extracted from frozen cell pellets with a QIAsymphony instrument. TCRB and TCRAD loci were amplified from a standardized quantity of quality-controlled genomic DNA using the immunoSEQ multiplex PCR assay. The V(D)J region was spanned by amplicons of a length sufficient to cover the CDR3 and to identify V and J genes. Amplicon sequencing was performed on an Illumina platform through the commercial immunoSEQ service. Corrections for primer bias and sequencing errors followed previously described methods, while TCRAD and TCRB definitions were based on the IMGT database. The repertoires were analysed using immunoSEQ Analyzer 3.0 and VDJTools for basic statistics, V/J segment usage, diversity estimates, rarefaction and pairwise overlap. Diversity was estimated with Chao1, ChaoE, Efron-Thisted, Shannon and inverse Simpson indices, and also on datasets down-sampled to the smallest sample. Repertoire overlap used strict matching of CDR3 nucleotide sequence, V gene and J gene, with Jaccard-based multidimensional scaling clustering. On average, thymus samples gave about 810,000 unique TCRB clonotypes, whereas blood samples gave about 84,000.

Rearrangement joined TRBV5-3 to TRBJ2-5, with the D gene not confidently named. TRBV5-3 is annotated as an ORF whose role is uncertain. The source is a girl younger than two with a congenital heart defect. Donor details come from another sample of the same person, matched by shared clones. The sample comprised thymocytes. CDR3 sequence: CARSLSEETQYF. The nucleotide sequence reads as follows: TGTGCCAGAAGCTTGTCCGAGGAGACCCAGTACTTC.